This TCR beta chain was identified during a study of Ad26.COV2.S vaccination and SARS-CoV-2 variants. The study, taken as a whole, reports: After vaccination, substantial breadth of spike-specific CD8+ and CD4+ responses was reported.

Notes on this clone: Its antigen is as yet unknown.

With 8 bases clipped from V and 5 bases from J, the junction kept 14 bases outside the gene matches. This CDR3 is built from 14 residues. Looked up from germline, CDR1 is GTSNPN and CDR2 is SVGIG (reference sequence). Treatment here: 15 to 20 received Ad26.COV2.S at low or high dose, single or two shots; 5 received placebo; per-sample allocation not given. Material that was analyzed had been drawn on day 63 after the first vaccine or placebo injection. The assay was immunoSEQ multiplex PCR, and TCRdb's table has in-frame clones only and misses some. The sample consists of 200,000 to 300,000 clones, 87% of them appearing once.

This sequence joins TRBV30 and TRBJ2-5; 7 bases map to TRBD2. The sample consisted of peripheral blood, taken in a trial of Ad26.COV2.S vaccine versus placebo. The receptor was derived from a person between 18 and 65 years old who received the Ad26.COV2.S COVID-19 vaccine or a placebo. The CDR3 nucleotides are TGTGCCCAGGACACCGGGCGGGAGTGGGAGACCCAGTACTTC. Residues: CAQDTGREWETQYF.